These 6 T cell receptor beta chains originate from one sample sequenced in a study of a mutant IDH1 vaccine in newly diagnosed glioma. Method: immunoSEQ multiplex PCR; TCRdb's copy keeps in-frame clones and lacks some. The sample yields roughly 39,000 clones, approximately 80% seen once. For these receptors, no antigen is known. The time point: week 5, during vaccination. Mutant IDH1 20-mer peptide, at 300 ug, made up each vaccine dose, with topical imiquimod. The source was PBMCs, collected from a glioma patient whose treatment included an IDH1 peptide vaccine. The receptors were gathered from a man aged 40-49 years with glioma.

This chain joins TRBV15 and TRBJ2-1; 10 nucleotides align to TRBD2. From germline, CDR1 is LNHNV and CDR2 YYDKDF (reference sequence). V was clipped by 2 bases and J by 5 bases; unmatched bases: 9. This CDR3 comprises 17 residues. CDR3 in DNA: TGTGCCACCAGCAGACCCAACCTAGCGGGGGTTGACAATGAGCAGTTCTTC. Translation gives CATSRPNLAGVDNEQFF.

The chain is built from TRBV19 and TRBJ2-2; tentatively, D is TRBD1 (5 bases). Germline assignment: CDR1 LNHDA and CDR2 SQIVND (reference sequence). The CDR3 runs to 15 residues. The V end was cut by 7 bases, the J end by 5 bases, with 17 bases between. In nucleotides, the CDR3 is TGTGCCAGTAAGGGCCCAGGGATTAGAACCGGGGAGCTGTTTTTT. As protein: CASKGPGIRTGELFF. Supplemented by reference TRBV19 and TRBJ2-2, the full variable domain reads DGGITQSPKYLFRKEGQNVTLSCEQNLNHDAMYWYRQDPGQGLRLIYYSQIVNDFQKGDIAEGYSVSREKKESFPLTVTSAQKNPTAFYLCASKGPGIRTGELFFGEGSRLTVL.

The chain has TRBV10-1 and TRBJ2-2, with D uncertain. The CDR3 is 14 amino acids. Germline-derived CDR1 and CDR2 are WNHNN and SYGVQD (reference sequence). Trimming left V 2 bases short and J 7 bases short, with 11 bases between. Here the CDR3 reads CASSERVPGGELFF. CDR3 in DNA: TGCGCCAGCAGTGAGAGGGTACCCGGCGGGGAGCTGTTTTTT.

The V gene is TRBV6-5, the J gene TRBJ1-2, with TRBD1 matching 7 bases. The CDR3 sequence is 13 residues long. V trimming: 2 bases; J trimming: 7 bases; junction bases outside the gene matches: 4. From germline, CDR1 is MNHEY and CDR2 SVGAGI. CDR3 protein: CASSYDRVAGYTF. CDR3 nucleotide sequence: TGTGCCAGCAGTTACGACAGGGTTGCTGGCTACACCTTC.

J is TRBJ2-2 and V is TRBV2; TRBD1 is a possible D gene (7 bases). The germline V gene has CDR1 SNHLY and CDR2 FYNNEI. Trimming cost V 6 bases and J 6 bases, with 17 bases left between them. There are 15 residues in the CDR3. DNA of the CDR3: TGTGCCAGCAGACAAACCCAGGGGGGAGCCGGGGAGCTGTTTTTT. Its translation is CASRQTQGGAGELFF. Drawing the rest from reference TRBV2 and TRBJ2-2, the complete variable domain is EPEVTQTPSHQVTQMGQEVILRCVPISNHLYFYWYRQILGQKVEFLVSFYNNEISEKSEIFDDQFSVERPDGSNFTLKIRSTKLEDSAMYFCASRQTQGGAGELFFGEGSRLTVL.

The chain links TRBV6-5 to TRBJ2-6; 8 positions agree with TRBD1. This CDR3 contains 14 residues. Trimming cost V 8 bases and J 4 bases; bases outside gene matches: 4. The germline CDR1 and CDR2 sequences are MNHEY and SVGAGI. For the CDR3, the DNA is TGTGCCAGCTCGGGGACAGGCGGGGCCAACGTCCTGACTTTC. It codes for CASSGTGGANVLTF.